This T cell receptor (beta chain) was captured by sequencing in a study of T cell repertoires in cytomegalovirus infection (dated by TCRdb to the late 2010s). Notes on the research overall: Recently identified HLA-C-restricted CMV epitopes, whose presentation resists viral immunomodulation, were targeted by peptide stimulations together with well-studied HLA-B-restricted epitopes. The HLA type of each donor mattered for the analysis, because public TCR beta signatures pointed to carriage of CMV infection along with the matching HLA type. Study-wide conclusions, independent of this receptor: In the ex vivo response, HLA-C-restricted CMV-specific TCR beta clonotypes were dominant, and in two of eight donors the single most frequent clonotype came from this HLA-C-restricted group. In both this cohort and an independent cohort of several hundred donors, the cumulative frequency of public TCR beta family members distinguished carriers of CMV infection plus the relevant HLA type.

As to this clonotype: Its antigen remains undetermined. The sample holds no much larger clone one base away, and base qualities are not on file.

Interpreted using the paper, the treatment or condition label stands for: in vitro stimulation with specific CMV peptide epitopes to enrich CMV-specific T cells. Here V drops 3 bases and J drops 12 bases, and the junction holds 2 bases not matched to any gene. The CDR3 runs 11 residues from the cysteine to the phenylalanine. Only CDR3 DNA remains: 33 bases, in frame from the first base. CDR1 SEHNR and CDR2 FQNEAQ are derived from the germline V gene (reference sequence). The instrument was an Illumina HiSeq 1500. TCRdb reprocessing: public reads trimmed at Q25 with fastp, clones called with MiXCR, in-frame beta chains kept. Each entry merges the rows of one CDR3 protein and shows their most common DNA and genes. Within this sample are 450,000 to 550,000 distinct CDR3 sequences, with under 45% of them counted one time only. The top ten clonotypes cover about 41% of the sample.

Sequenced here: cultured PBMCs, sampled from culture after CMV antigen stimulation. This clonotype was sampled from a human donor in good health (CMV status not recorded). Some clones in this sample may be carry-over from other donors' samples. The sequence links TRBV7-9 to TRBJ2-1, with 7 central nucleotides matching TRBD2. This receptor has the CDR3 CASSFGGMQFF. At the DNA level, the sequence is TGTGCCAGCAGCTTCGGGGGGATGCAGTTCTTC.